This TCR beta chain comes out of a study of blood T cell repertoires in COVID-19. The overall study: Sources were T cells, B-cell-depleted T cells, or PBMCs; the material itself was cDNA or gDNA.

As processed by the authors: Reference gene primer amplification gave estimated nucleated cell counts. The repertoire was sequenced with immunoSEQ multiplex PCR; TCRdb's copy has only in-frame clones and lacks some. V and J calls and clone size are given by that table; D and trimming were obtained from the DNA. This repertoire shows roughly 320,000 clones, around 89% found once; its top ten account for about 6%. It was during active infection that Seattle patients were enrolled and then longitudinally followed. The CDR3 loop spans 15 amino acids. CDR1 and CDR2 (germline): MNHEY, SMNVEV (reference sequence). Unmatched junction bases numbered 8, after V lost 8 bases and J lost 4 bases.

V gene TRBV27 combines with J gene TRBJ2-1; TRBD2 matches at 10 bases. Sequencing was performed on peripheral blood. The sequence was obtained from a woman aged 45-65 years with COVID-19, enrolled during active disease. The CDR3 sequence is CASVAGTSAYNEQFF. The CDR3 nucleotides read TGTGCCAGCGTCGCCGGGACTAGCGCTTACAATGAGCAGTTCTTC.